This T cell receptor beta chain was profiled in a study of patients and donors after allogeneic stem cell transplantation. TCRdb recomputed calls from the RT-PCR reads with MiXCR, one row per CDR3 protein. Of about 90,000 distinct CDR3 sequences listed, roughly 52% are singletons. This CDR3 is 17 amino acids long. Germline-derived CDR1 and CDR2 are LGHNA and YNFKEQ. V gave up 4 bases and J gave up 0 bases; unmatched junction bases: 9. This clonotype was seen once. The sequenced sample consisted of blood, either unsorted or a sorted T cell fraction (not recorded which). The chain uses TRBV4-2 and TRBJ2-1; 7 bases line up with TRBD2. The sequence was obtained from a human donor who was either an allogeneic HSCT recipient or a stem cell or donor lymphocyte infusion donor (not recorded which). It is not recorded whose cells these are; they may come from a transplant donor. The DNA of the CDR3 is TGTGCCAGCAGCCCGGGACTATTCCTAAGCTCCTACAATGAGCAGTTCTTC. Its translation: CASSPGLFLSSYNEQFF.